This is a list of T cell receptor beta chains from one sample in a study of cytomegalovirus exposure and HLA in healthy donors. Generated by immunoSEQ multiplex PCR, the TCRdb table keeps only in-frame clones and is missing some. The sample yields 50,000 or so clones, about 94% seen once. Sequenced material: PBMCs. The receptor source for this set is a man aged 18 to 35 in good health and CMV-seronegative. CDR3s include the opening cysteine and the closing phenylalanine or tryptophan. The listing skips clone size in some rows; elsewhere it reads once, few, many or a size class.

TRBV18	.	TRBJ1-1	CASSPMDRLGAFF
TRBV18	.	TRBJ2-3	CASSISPAGSTDTQYF
TRBV6-1	once	TRBJ1-1	CASSELAPGLAFF
TRBV5-6	.	TRBJ1-1	CASSWDPGMNTEAFF
TRBV27	.	TRBJ2-1	CASSFGQNNEQFF
TRBV7-8	.	TRBJ2-1	CASSLMVLVPNEQFF
TRBV7-3	.	TRBJ2-5	CASSLGSGRVQETQYF
TRBV18	once	TRBJ1-1	CASSHSFIPGFSGTEAFF
TRBV4-3	.	TRBJ2-7	CASSRVQGDEQYF
TRBV28	.	TRBJ2-7	CASSLGAVSSYEQYF
TRBV14	.	TRBJ2-3	CASSPYGAGAFTDTQYF
TRBV7-3	.	TRBJ1-3	CASSPTGDSGNTIYF
TRBV9	.	TRBJ2-7	CASSPVSLSYEQYF
TRBV5-6	.	TRBJ2-5	CASSPPPGLATLQETQYF
TRBV7-9	.	TRBJ1-4	CASSLGAVATNEKLFF
TRBV7-9	.	TRBJ2-5	CASSLDRVYQYF
TRBV9	.	TRBJ2-2	CASSLGLAGVGELFF
TRBV11-2	.	TRBJ2-4	CASSLVGVLAKNIQYF
TRBV19	.	TRBJ2-1	CASSTAPPSGRGHEQFF
TRBV27	.	TRBJ2-2	CASSLTGLAVTGELFF
TRBV7-2	.	TRBJ1-3	CASSLDRFGNTIYF
TRBV5-5	.	TRBJ1-1	CASSFTGGVFGSLTEAFF
TRBV4-1	.	TRBJ1-2	CASSHDPTGDYTF
TRBV5-3	.	TRBJ2-1	CARSLKDWESRYNEQFF
TRBV9	.	TRBJ1-4	CASSVDGQSNEKLFF
TRBV6-5	.	TRBJ1-1	CASSYAFPGQGKAFF
TRBV7-2	.	TRBJ2-7	CASSFIWGLAGGYEQYF
TRBV5-4	.	TRBJ2-7	CASSLGLAGIGNGEQYF
TRBV7-2	.	TRBJ1-2	CASSPYPFGGLGYGYTF
TRBV5-1	.	TRBJ1-1	CASSLTGSTEAFF
TRBV2	.	TRBJ2-7	CASSVGTGAVEQYF
TRBV6-5	.	TRBJ2-1	CASSWTSGKVNEQFF
TRBV7-2	.	TRBJ2-2	CASSEGLVRELFF
TRBV7-2	.	TRBJ2-3	CASSLRLAGERDTQYF
TRBV6-8	medium-sized	TRBJ2-7	CASITSPRGSSYEQYF
TRBV21-1	.	TRBJ2-7	CATRPPSGHSYEQYF
TRBV27	.	TRBJ2-7	CASSLVRGYEQYF
TRBV7-6	once	TRBJ1-1	CASSLSSSTEAFF
TRBV11-3	.	TRBJ2-2	CASSLPGGLTGELFF
TRBV5-1	.	TRBJ2-3	CASAARVLSTDTQYF
TRBV18	.	TRBJ2-5	CASSPVERGSSRNFQETQYF
TRBV6-1	.	TRBJ2-7	CASGREHNYEQYF